Below are 21 T cell receptor beta chains sequenced from a single sample in a study of naive and memory T cell subsets. The beta constant-region primer was an equimolar mix of two oligonucleotides covering TRBC1 and TRBC2. From the UMI-ligation and nested PCR reads, TCRdb called clonotypes with MiXCR, one entry per CDR3 protein. This sample carries 140,000 to 150,000 distinct CDR3 sequences, over 15% of them seen once, and the ten largest clones take around 0.14%. The sample consisted of naive CD4+ T cells from blood. The receptors originated from a human donor in good health.

This clonotype has just a few counts. The chain couples TRBV6-4 to TRBJ1-2; D remains unclear. The germline CDR1 and CDR2 sequences are MRHNA and SNTAGT. The CDR3 consists of 13 residues. V was trimmed by 6 bases and J by 3 bases, leaving 11 bases between them. The CDR3 region is CASSQEAHYGYTF. CDR3 nucleotide sequence: TGTGCCAGCAGCCAAGAGGCCCACTATGGCTACACCTTC.

This clonotype was seen a handful of times. The rearrangement links TRBV12-3 or TRBV12-4 to TRBJ2-7, with 12 bases matching TRBD2. The junction had 6 bases not matched to a gene; V was cut back by 5 bases and J by 4 bases. The CDR3 is 15 amino acids. This chain's CDR3 is CASSGGTSGPYEQYF. The CDR3, as DNA: TGTGCCAGCAGTGGAGGGACTAGCGGGCCGTACGAGCAGTACTTC.

This clonotype was counted a few times. The rearrangement links TRBV5-1 to TRBJ2-5; maybe TRBD1 (5 bases). Per the germline V gene, CDR1 is SGHRS and CDR2 is YFSETQ. This CDR3 contains 14 residues. Trimming cost V 3 bases and J 5 bases, with 14 bases left between them. The CDR3 spells CASSSQDPGETQYF. CDR3 DNA sequence: TGCGCCAGCAGCTCCCAAGACCCAGGGGAGACCCAGTACTTC.

The gene calls are TRBV6-5 and TRBJ1-6; 7 bases are shared with TRBD1. This CDR3 region has 16 residues. Per germline, CDR1 MNHEY and CDR2 SVGAGI. After removal of 2 bases from V and 7 bases from J, the junction contained 8 bases not matched to a gene. This chain's CDR3 is CASSYSMRGRNSPLHF. CDR3 coding DNA: TGTGCCAGCAGTTACAGCATGAGGGGGCGGAATTCACCCCTCCACTTT.

V is TRBV7-2 and J is TRBJ2-7; 11 bases agree with TRBD2. Germline assignment: CDR1 SGHTA and CDR2 FQGNSA. This CDR3 comprises 14 residues. The V and J ends lost 5 bases and 6 bases, in that order; junction bases with no gene match: 6. CDR3 residues: CASSRTSGSFEQYF. The CDR3 DNA reads as TGTGCCAGCAGCCGCACTAGCGGGAGTTTCGAGCAGTACTTC.

This clonotype turned up a few times. The chain couples TRBV20-1 to TRBJ2-7, with 14 bases matching TRBD2. The CDR3 is 15 amino acids. CDR1 is DFQATT, CDR2 SNEGSKA, per germline (reference sequence). Trimming removed 5 bases from V and 7 bases from J; junction bases left unmatched: 10. The CDR3 here is CSAQGLAGDRREQYF. In DNA, the CDR3 is TGCAGTGCTCAGGGACTAGCGGGAGACCGCCGGGAGCAGTACTTC.

The chain employs TRBV5-6 and TRBJ2-1; TRBD2 matches at 8 bases. In germline, CDR1 is SGHDT, CDR2 YYEEEE. This CDR3 has 15 amino acids. Trimming at V came to 0 bases and at J to 9 bases, leaving 8 bases not matched to a gene. CDR3 in DNA: TGTGCCAGCAGCTTGGTCCCGGGACTAGAACCTGAGCAGTTCTTC. Its protein is CASSLVPGLEPEQFF.

This clonotype has just a few counts. The chain uses TRBV7-9 and TRBJ1-2; 7 nucleotides agree with TRBD1. Per germline, CDR1 SEHNR and CDR2 FQNEAQ (reference sequence). V shed 5 bases and J 6 bases; nucleotides not matched to a gene: 6. The length of the CDR3 is 13 residues. The CDR3 sequence is CASSRGQPNGYTF. CDR3 in DNA: TGTGCCAGCAGCCGGGGACAGCCGAATGGCTACACCTTC.

This chain joins TRBV5-4 and TRBJ2-7, with 8 bases aligning to TRBD2. The germline V gene encodes CDR1 SGHNT and CDR2 YYREEE (reference sequence). The CDR3 has 17 amino acids. V trimming: 0 bases; J trimming: 6 bases; junction bases outside the gene matches: 14. DNA for the CDR3: TGTGCCAGCAGCTTGGAGATGGTTCGAGCGGGAGTCTCCGAGCAGTACTTC. It codes for CASSLEMVRAGVSEQYF.

This clonotype has only a few counts. The V and J genes are TRBV7-2 and TRBJ2-3; TRBD2 agrees at 9 bases. The CDR3 contains 15 residues. Looked up from germline, CDR1 is SGHTA and CDR2 is FQGNSA. J gave up 3 bases and V 5 bases, and 6 bases lay outside the gene matches. CDR3 in amino acids: CASSLSGRATDTQYF. The DNA of the CDR3 is TGTGCCAGCAGCCTTAGCGGGAGAGCTACAGATACGCAGTATTTT.

This clonotype was observed a handful of times. This rearrangement joins TRBV10-3 to TRBJ2-1, with 10 bases aligning to TRBD1. Per the germline V gene, CDR1 is ENHRY and CDR2 is SYGVKD. V shed 6 bases and J 2 bases; nucleotides not matched to a gene: 16. The CDR3 has 19 residues. This CDR3 is CAIRSTLAGTGAPYNEQFF. CDR3 DNA sequence: TGTGCCATCAGAAGCACTTTGGCGGGGACAGGGGCCCCCTACAATGAGCAGTTCTTC.

About this clonotype itself: A junction boundary mismatches the germline segment, possibly from a read error. This chain uses TRBV6-5 with TRBJ1-3; D call uncertain. Germline V gives CDR1 MNHEY, CDR2 SVGAGI. The CDR3 runs 13 residues. The CDR3 spells CASNYDTGNTIYF. The CDR3 DNA follows: TGTGCCAGCAATTACGACACTGGAAACACCATATATTTT.

A few counts support this clonotype. The rearrangement joins TRBV28 to TRBJ2-7; no clear D. There are 14 residues in the CDR3. Germline values: CDR1 MDHEN, CDR2 SYDVKM. V dropped 6 bases and J dropped 3 bases, with 15 bases sitting between them. CDR3 sequence reads: CASRERDPLYEQYF. For the CDR3, the DNA is TGTGCCAGCAGAGAGCGAGACCCCCTCTACGAGCAGTACTTC.

The chain has TRBV5-1 and TRBJ2-7; 9 bases fit TRBD2. V shed 0 bases and J 0 bases; nucleotides not matched to a gene: 1. From germline, CDR1 is SGHRS and CDR2 YFSETQ. CDR3 length equals 15 residues. For the CDR3, the DNA is TGCGCCAGCAGCTTGGAAGCGGGAGGCTCCTACGAGCAGTACTTC. Translating it yields CASSLEAGGSYEQYF.

This chain uses TRBV18 with TRBJ2-1; 13 bases map to TRBD2. V was pared by 6 bases and J by 0 bases, with 11 bases of the junction left unmatched. Per the germline V gene, CDR1 is KGHSH and CDR2 is LQKENI. The CDR3 covers 19 residues. CDR3 loop: CASSVSGLAGSSSYNEQFF. Written as DNA, the CDR3 is TGTGCCAGCTCCGTTTCGGGACTAGCGGGGTCGAGCTCCTACAATGAGCAGTTCTTC.

This clonotype appeared many times. This sequence joins TRBV29-1 and TRBJ2-2; possible D gene TRBD1, 6 bases. Trimming took off 3 bases at V and 6 bases at J, with 8 bases between the two ends. Germline values: CDR1 SQVTM, CDR2 ANQGSEA. There are 12 residues in the CDR3. The CDR3 sequence is CSVDRTAGELFF. The DNA of the CDR3 is TGCAGCGTTGATCGGACAGCCGGGGAGCTGTTTTTT.

The chain combines TRBV3-1 with TRBJ2-1, with TRBD1 as a possible D gene (5 bases). The germline V gene encodes CDR1 LGHDT and CDR2 YNNKEL (reference sequence). Between the trimmed V and J ends, which lost 1 base and 8 bases, there was a span of 15 bases. This CDR3 comprises 15 residues. Written as DNA, the CDR3 is TGTGCCAGCAGCCAAGTTGGCCAGGGAAGCGATGAGCAGTTCTTC. The encoded protein is CASSQVGQGSDEQFF.

This chain connects TRBV2 to TRBJ1-1; D not resolved. Germline assignment: CDR1 SNHLY and CDR2 FYNNEI. V was pared by 4 bases and J by 6 bases, with 9 bases between. The CDR3 contains 12 residues. CDR3 nucleotides: TGTGCCAGCAGTGGACTTCGCGCTGAAGCTTTCTTT. Protein product: CASSGLRAEAFF. The whole variable domain, remainder taken from reference TRBV2 and TRBJ1-1, is EPEVTQTPSHQVTQMGQEVILRCVPISNHLYFYWYRQILGQKVEFLVSFYNNEISEKSEIFDDQFSVERPDGSNFTLKIRSTKLEDSAMYFCASSGLRAEAFFGQGTRLTVV.

This clonotype was observed at least ten times. The V gene is TRBV4-1, the J gene TRBJ2-1, with D hard to call. This CDR3 comprises 15 residues. Germline lookup yields CDR1 MGHRA and CDR2 YSYEKL. Trimming removed 1 base from V and 6 bases from J, with 13 bases in between. The CDR3 DNA reads TGCGCCAGCAGCCAAGTCCTGAGCCAGTTCAATGAGCAGTTCTTC. This sequence encodes CASSQVLSQFNEQFF.

The chain couples TRBV5-1 to TRBJ2-7, with D uncertain. The CDR3 runs 13 residues. The germline gives CDR1 SGHRS, CDR2 YFSETQ. The ends were cut back, 5 bases at V and 0 bases at J, with 9 bases in the middle. The CDR3 DNA reads TGCGCCAGCAGTCCAAGGACCTCCTACGAGCAGTACTTC. This translates into CASSPRTSYEQYF.

This rearrangement joins TRBV18 to TRBJ1-1, with 12 bases that match TRBD1. V was clipped by 6 bases and J by 2 bases; unmatched bases: 4. This CDR3 is 15 amino acids long. Germline CDR1 reads KGHSH; CDR2 reads LQKENI. The CDR3 DNA reads as TGTGCCAGCTCCCTGGGGACAGGGGGCAACACTGAAGCTTTCTTT. Translation: CASSLGTGGNTEAFF.